Listed below are T cell receptor beta chains from one sample, sequenced in a study of neurological immune-mediated disorders. TCRdb passed the 5' RACE reads through MiXCR, listing each CDR3 protein once. The data show 60,000 to 85,000 distinct CDR3 sequences, roughly 4.8% seen once. Sequenced sample: PBMCs. The receptors stem from a woman aged 70 to 79 with multiple sclerosis. The CDR3 runs from the conserved cysteine through the conserved F or W. A D gene is named only where the DNA matches it firmly. The size field is filled for only some rows; it gives once, few, many or a size class.

v_gene: TRBV5-5; d_gene: -; abundance: many; j_gene: TRBJ2-3; CDR3nt: TGTGCCAGCAGCTTGGGACAGTTACCCACAGATACGCAGTATTTT; CDR3aa: CASSLGQLPTDTQYF
v_gene: TRBV12-3/TRBV12-4; d_gene: TRBD1; abundance: many; j_gene: TRBJ2-7; CDR3nt: TGTGCCAGCAGTCCCCTGGACAGGGGATACGAGCAGTACTTC; CDR3aa: CASSPLDRGYEQYF
v_gene: TRBV12-3/TRBV12-4; d_gene: -; abundance: many; j_gene: TRBJ2-3; CDR3nt: TGTGCCAGCAGTCTGAGGGCGGGCACAGATACGCAGTATTTT; CDR3aa: CASSLRAGTDTQYF
v_gene: TRBV5-1; d_gene: TRBD1; abundance: many; j_gene: TRBJ2-1; CDR3nt: TGCGCCAGCAGCTCCATGGGACAGAGTAACAATGAGCAGTTCTTC; CDR3aa: CASSSMGQSNNEQFF
v_gene: TRBV29-1; d_gene: TRBD2; abundance: medium-sized; j_gene: TRBJ2-1; CDR3nt: TGCAGCGTCCAGACCACTAGCGGGCGGAGTGAGCAGTTCTTC; CDR3aa: CSVQTTSGRSEQFF
v_gene: TRBV7-2; d_gene: TRBD1; abundance: -; j_gene: TRBJ2-5; CDR3nt: TGTGCCAGCAGCCGGACAGGGCCCCAAGAGACCCAGTACTTC; CDR3aa: CASSRTGPQETQYF
v_gene: TRBV7-6; d_gene: -; abundance: many; j_gene: TRBJ1-6; CDR3nt: TGTGCCAGCAGCCCACGGACGAATTCACCCCTCCACTTT; CDR3aa: CASSPRTNSPLHF
v_gene: TRBV7-8; d_gene: TRBD2; abundance: many; j_gene: TRBJ2-3; CDR3nt: TGTGCCAGCAGCCTTAACCTAGCGGGACGCACAGATACGCAGTATTTT; CDR3aa: CASSLNLAGRTDTQYF
v_gene: TRBV7-2; d_gene: TRBD2; abundance: many; j_gene: TRBJ2-3; CDR3nt: TGTGCCAGCAGCTCACTAGCGGGAGTGGGCACAGATACGCAGTATTTT; CDR3aa: CASSSLAGVGTDTQYF
v_gene: TRBV5-1; d_gene: -; abundance: many; j_gene: TRBJ1-2; CDR3nt: TGCGCCAGCAGCTTCCCGGGGGGCGCGAATGGCTACACCTTC; CDR3aa: CASSFPGGANGYTF
v_gene: TRBV20-1; d_gene: -; abundance: many; j_gene: TRBJ1-1; CDR3nt: TGCAGTGCTTACCAACAGGGTACCGTAACTGAAGCTTTCTTT; CDR3aa: CSAYQQGTVTEAFF
v_gene: TRBV12-3/TRBV12-4; d_gene: -; abundance: many; j_gene: TRBJ2-1; CDR3nt: TGTGCCACTGGGGAGGGGGCAGGGAATGAGCAGTTCTTC; CDR3aa: CATGEGAGNEQFF
v_gene: TRBV6-2/TRBV6-3; d_gene: -; abundance: many; j_gene: TRBJ2-7; CDR3nt: TGTGCCAGCAGTCCCGCCTGGGAGCAGTACTTC; CDR3aa: CASSPAWEQYF
v_gene: TRBV29-1; d_gene: -; abundance: few; j_gene: TRBJ1-4; CDR3nt: TGCAGCCGCGACGGGGATCTCGCAAAACTGTTTTTT; CDR3aa: CSRDGDLAKLFF
v_gene: TRBV7-2; d_gene: -; abundance: many; j_gene: TRBJ2-1; CDR3nt: TGTGCCAGCAGCTTAGGAGGGGCGTCCAATGAGCAGTTCTTC; CDR3aa: CASSLGGASNEQFF
v_gene: TRBV6-6; d_gene: TRBD2; abundance: few; j_gene: TRBJ2-1; CDR3nt: TGTGCCAGCAGTTACAAGACTAGCTCCAACAATGAGCAGTTCTTC; CDR3aa: CASSYKTSSNNEQFF
v_gene: TRBV29-1; d_gene: TRBD2; abundance: many; j_gene: TRBJ2-1; CDR3nt: TGCAGCGCCGGCACTAGCGGGGGGATCAATGAGCAGTTCTTC; CDR3aa: CSAGTSGGINEQFF
v_gene: TRBV4-1; d_gene: -; abundance: many; j_gene: TRBJ1-1; CDR3nt: TGCGCCAGCAGCCAGGGGGACACCAACCCAGCTTTCTTT; CDR3aa: CASSQGDTNPAFF
v_gene: TRBV11-2; d_gene: TRBD2; abundance: many; j_gene: TRBJ2-3; CDR3nt: TGTGCCAGCAGCTTAGCCGGGAGGGATATAGATACGCAGTATTTT; CDR3aa: CASSLAGRDIDTQYF
v_gene: TRBV20-1; d_gene: -; abundance: many; j_gene: TRBJ1-2; CDR3nt: TGCAGTGCTAGAGGGGCAGGCCAAAACTATGGCTACACCTTC; CDR3aa: CSARGAGQNYGYTF
v_gene: TRBV3-1; d_gene: -; abundance: many; j_gene: TRBJ1-2; CDR3nt: TGTGCCAGCAGCCAAGAAAGGTCACAGCTATTC; CDR3aa: CASSQERSQLF
v_gene: TRBV7-9; d_gene: -; abundance: many; j_gene: TRBJ1-2; CDR3nt: TGTGCCAGCAGCTTAGCAACCCCGTATGGCTACACCTTC; CDR3aa: CASSLATPYGYTF
v_gene: TRBV6-6; d_gene: -; abundance: many; j_gene: TRBJ2-4; CDR3nt: TGTGCCAGCAGTACCACCGGGACAGCCAAAAACATTCAGTACTTC; CDR3aa: CASSTTGTAKNIQYF
v_gene: TRBV9; d_gene: -; abundance: -; j_gene: TRBJ2-1; CDR3nt: TGTGCCAGCAGCGTAGCCCCCCCGCGGGGCAGTGGGTACAATGAGCAGTTCTTC; CDR3aa: CASSVAPPRGSGYNEQFF
v_gene: TRBV6-5; d_gene: TRBD2; abundance: many; j_gene: TRBJ2-3; CDR3nt: TGTGCCAGCAGTTCATTGGCGGGAGGTCCCACAGATACGCAGTATTTT; CDR3aa: CASSSLAGGPTDTQYF
v_gene: TRBV29-1; d_gene: TRBD1; abundance: many; j_gene: TRBJ2-1; CDR3nt: TGCAGCGTCGGCCTGACAGGGGGCATTTACAATGAGCAGTTCTTC; CDR3aa: CSVGLTGGIYNEQFF
v_gene: TRBV20-1; d_gene: -; abundance: many; j_gene: TRBJ1-4; CDR3nt: TGCAGTGCAAGAGATCTCGGGGTGGCGGAGGAAAAACTGTTTTTT; CDR3aa: CSARDLGVAEEKLFF
v_gene: TRBV5-1; d_gene: -; abundance: -; j_gene: TRBJ2-7; CDR3nt: TGCGCCAGCAGCCACTTAGACAGATCCTACGAGCAGTACTTC; CDR3aa: CASSHLDRSYEQYF
v_gene: TRBV7-9; d_gene: -; abundance: many; j_gene: TRBJ2-1; CDR3nt: TGTGCCAGCAGCTTAAACGCGGGACAAAGGAAATTCTTC; CDR3aa: CASSLNAGQRKFF
v_gene: TRBV7-2; d_gene: -; abundance: few; j_gene: TRBJ2-5; CDR3nt: TGTGCCAGCAGCTTTCGTACAGAGTTCCAAGAGACCCAGTACTTC; CDR3aa: CASSFRTEFQETQYF
v_gene: TRBV12-3/TRBV12-4; d_gene: -; abundance: -; j_gene: TRBJ1-2; CDR3nt: TGTGCCAGCAGTTTATTGGCAGCTAACTATGGCTACACCTTC; CDR3aa: CASSLLAANYGYTF
v_gene: TRBV4-3; d_gene: -; abundance: many; j_gene: TRBJ2-1; CDR3nt: TGCGCCAGCAGCCAAGAGGGGCTAACCTACAATGAGCAGTTCTTC; CDR3aa: CASSQEGLTYNEQFF
v_gene: TRBV7-2; d_gene: -; abundance: many; j_gene: TRBJ1-3; CDR3nt: TGTGCCAGCAGCTTTTCTGGACCCTCTGGAAACACCATATATTTT; CDR3aa: CASSFSGPSGNTIYF
v_gene: TRBV4-2; d_gene: -; abundance: few; j_gene: TRBJ2-7; CDR3nt: TGTGCCAGCAGCCAAGAATTAGGAGGTCCCTACGAGCAGTACTTC; CDR3aa: CASSQELGGPYEQYF
v_gene: TRBV7-9; d_gene: -; abundance: many; j_gene: TRBJ1-2; CDR3nt: TGTGCCAGCAGCTTAGTAGGGGTTGGCTACACCTTC; CDR3aa: CASSLVGVGYTF